Below, one TCR beta chain is given with its context. Its antigen is unknown. This record belongs to a study of STAT3 mutations in large granular lymphocyte leukemia. Background on the study: Roughly half of the longitudinally sequenced T-LGLL patients carried detectable canonical activating STAT3 mutations.

Findings and caveats of the study: Clonal expansion was inferred from samples taken at other timepoints. Every T-cell large granular lymphocyte leukemia patient had at least one immunodominant TCR beta clonotype. After therapy, about 35% of the 18 patients switched clonotypes, all new clones STAT3 wild type. Suggested: STAT3 mutation was not the ancestral event for these clonal expansions.

After removal of 6 bases from V and 2 bases from J, the junction contained 7 bases not matched to a gene. CDR1 and CDR2 (germline): MGHDK, SYGVNS. This CDR3 contains 15 residues. Clones were sequenced by immunoSEQ multiplex PCR, and TCRdb holds only the in-frame ones, with some missing. The profile shows about 9,300 clones, around nine tenths of them singletons. The gene calls are TRBV25-1 and TRBJ1-2; TRBD1 matches at 9 bases. The sequencing input was peripheral blood mononuclear cells. This TCR derives from a man older than 75 with T-cell large granular lymphocyte leukemia. Some clones in this sample may be carry-over from other donors' samples. This chain's CDR3 is CASSFRGQGNYGYTF. The CDR3 nucleotides are TGTGCCAGCAGCTTCCGGGGACAGGGAAACTATGGCTACACCTTC.